This TCR beta chain was observed in a study of cytomegalovirus exposure and HLA in healthy donors. Regarding the study as a whole: CMV antigen specificity of three CMV-associated chains was confirmed in vitro. Reports indicated that the classifier achieved high specificity and sensitivity in diagnosing cytomegalovirus status. Earlier analysis found most TCR beta V segments productive about 90% or about 30% of the time. Later genetic work tied a missense DCLRE1C variant to beta-chain V and J trimming.

The CDR3 runs 13 residues. Germline V CDR1 and CDR2: SGHRS, YFSETQ. The trim removed 4 bases at V and 9 bases at J, leaving 6 bases unmatched. The sample holds one count of this clone. Its antigen is not known. With 60 Vbeta and 13 Jbeta primers, the PCR was carried out. TCRdb's table, derived via immunoSEQ multiplex PCR, lists solely in-frame clones and lacks some. The table records about 160,000 clones, around 75% of them present only once. The specimen sequenced was PBMCs. The chain employs TRBV5-1 and TRBJ1-5, with 8 bases fitting TRBD1. This receptor was identified in a female donor in good health and CMV-seronegative. The chain's CDR3 is CASSHRGEGPQHF. DNA of the CDR3: TGCGCCAGCAGCCACAGGGGGGAGGGGCCCCAGCATTTT.